What follows describes a single T cell receptor beta chain. The antigen remains unidentified. The sample comes from a study of a mutant IDH1 vaccine in newly diagnosed glioma. The overall study: The treated group averaged approximately 42 years old and was roughly 60% male, roughly 38% female.

V dropped 4 bases and J dropped 12 bases, with 10 bases sitting between them. The CDR3 runs to 11 residues. Germline V gives CDR1 WSHSY, CDR2 SAAADI. Time point described: baseline, week 1 (first vaccination visit). This sample's treatment: pre-vaccination baseline after standard-of-care therapy. Repertoires were generated with immunoSEQ multiplex PCR, while TCRdb's copy carries only in-frame clones and drops some. In the table there are 70,000 to 95,000 clones, almost 85% of which are singletons. Study-wide results and limits: Pseudoprogression looked unconnected to shifts in top peripheral T cell clonotypes.

This clonotype was obtained from a man aged 35 to 55 with glioma. Some clones in this sample may be carry-over from other donors' samples. Sample: PBMCs, taken from a glioma patient treated with radiotherapy, temozolomide or both. The chain carries TRBV10-2 and TRBJ2-1; D is perhaps TRBD2 (6 bases). The CDR3: CASSGPGVQFF. The CDR3 DNA reads as TGCGCCAGCAGTGGACCGGGGGTGCAGTTCTTC.